The clone carrying this T cell receptor beta chain was observed a few times. The data stem from a study of blood T cell repertoires in COVID-19. Data came from immunoSEQ multiplex PCR; TCRdb stores just in-frame clones and leaves some out. Altogether 250,000 or so clones are present, 90% being singletons, with the ten largest covering over 4%. V was cut by 8 bases and J by 8 bases, with 19 bases left in between. Germline lookup yields CDR1 MNHEY and CDR2 SVGAGI. The CDR3 has 14 amino acids. This chain uses TRBV6-5 with TRBJ2-1; D ambiguous. This TCR came from a woman aged 30 to 39 with acute COVID-19. Material for sequencing was PBMCs or T cells enriched from blood (not recorded which). The CDR3 DNA reads TGTGCCAGCGGCATGCAGGCCCCTGTCGATGAGCAGTTCTTC. Protein: CASGMQAPVDEQFF.